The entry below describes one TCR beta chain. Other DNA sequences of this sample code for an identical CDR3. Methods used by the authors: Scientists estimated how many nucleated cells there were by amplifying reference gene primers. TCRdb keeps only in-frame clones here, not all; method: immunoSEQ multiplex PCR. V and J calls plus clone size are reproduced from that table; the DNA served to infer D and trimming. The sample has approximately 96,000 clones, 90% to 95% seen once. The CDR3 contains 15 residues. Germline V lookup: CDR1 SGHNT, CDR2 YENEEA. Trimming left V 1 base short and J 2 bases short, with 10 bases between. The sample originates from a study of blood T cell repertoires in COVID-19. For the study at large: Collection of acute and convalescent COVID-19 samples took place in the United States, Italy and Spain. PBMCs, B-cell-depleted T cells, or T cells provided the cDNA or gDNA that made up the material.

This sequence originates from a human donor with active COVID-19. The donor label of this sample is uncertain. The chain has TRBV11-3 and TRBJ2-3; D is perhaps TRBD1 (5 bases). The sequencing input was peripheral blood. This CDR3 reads CASSLGQGPTDTQYF. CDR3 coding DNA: TGTGCCAGCAGCTTAGGGCAGGGCCCCACAGATACGCAGTATTTT.